This TCR beta chain originates from a study of blood T cell repertoires in COVID-19. Study background: The origin of the acute and convalescent COVID-19 samples was the United States, Italy and Spain. T cells, B-cell-depleted T cells, or PBMCs provided the cDNA or gDNA that served as material.

Per the authors' pipeline: From reference gene primer amplification, estimates of nucleated cell counts were derived. Measured with immunoSEQ multiplex PCR; TCRdb has only the in-frame clones, and not every one. V and J calls and clone size follow that table, whereas D and trimming were derived from the DNA. The sample gives hundreds of thousands of clones, roughly 89% of which show up once; 1.5% to 2% is in the top ten. CDR3 size: 13 residues. The sequencing input was peripheral blood. The receptor was isolated from a woman aged 25 to 39 with COVID-19, enrolled during active disease. This chain connects TRBV21-1 to TRBJ2-7; the table names TRBD1, a call not compared with the DNA. TRBV21-1 is a pseudogene. CDR3 in amino acids: CAGGGFGVYEQYV. Written as DNA, the CDR3 is TGTGCCGGGGGCGGGTTCGGGGTTTACGAGCAGTACGTC.